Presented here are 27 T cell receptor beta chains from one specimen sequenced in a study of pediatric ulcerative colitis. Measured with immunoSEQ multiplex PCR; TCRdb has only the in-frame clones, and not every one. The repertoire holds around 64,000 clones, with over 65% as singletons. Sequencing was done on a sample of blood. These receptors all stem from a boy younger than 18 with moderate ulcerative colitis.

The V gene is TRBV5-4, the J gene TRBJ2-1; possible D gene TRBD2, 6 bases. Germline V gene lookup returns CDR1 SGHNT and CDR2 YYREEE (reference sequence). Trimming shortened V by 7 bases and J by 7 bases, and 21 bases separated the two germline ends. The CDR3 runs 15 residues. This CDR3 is CASVLAGGLNNEQFF. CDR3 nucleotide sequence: TGTGCCAGCGTGCTCGCTGGAGGGTTAAATAATGAGCAGTTCTTC.

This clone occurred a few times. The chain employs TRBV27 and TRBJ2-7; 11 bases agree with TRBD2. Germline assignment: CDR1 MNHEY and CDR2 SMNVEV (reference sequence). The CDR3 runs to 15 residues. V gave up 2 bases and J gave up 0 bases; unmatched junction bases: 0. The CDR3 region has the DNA TGTGCCAGCAGTTTACTAGCGGGGGGCTCCTACGAGCAGTACTTC. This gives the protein CASSLLAGGSYEQYF.

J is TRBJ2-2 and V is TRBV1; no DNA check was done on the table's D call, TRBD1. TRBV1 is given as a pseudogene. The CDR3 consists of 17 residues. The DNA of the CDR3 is TGCACCAGCAGCCATGATCCGAGGGGCAGGGGGACCGGGGAGCTGTTTTTT. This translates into CTSSHDPRGRGTGELFF.

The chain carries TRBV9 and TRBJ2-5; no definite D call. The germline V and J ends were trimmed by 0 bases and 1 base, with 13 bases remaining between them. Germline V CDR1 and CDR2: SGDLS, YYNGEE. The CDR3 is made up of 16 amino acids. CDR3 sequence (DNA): TGTGCCAGCAGCGTAGGGACCGTGGGCGGCCAAGAGACCCAGTACTTC. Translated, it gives CASSVGTVGGQETQYF.

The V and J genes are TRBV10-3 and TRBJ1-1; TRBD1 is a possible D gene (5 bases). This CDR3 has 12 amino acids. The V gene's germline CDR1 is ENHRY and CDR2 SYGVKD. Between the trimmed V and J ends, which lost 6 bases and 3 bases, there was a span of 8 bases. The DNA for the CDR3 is TGTGCCATCAGCCAAGGGGACACTGAAGCTTTCTTT. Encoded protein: CAISQGDTEAFF.

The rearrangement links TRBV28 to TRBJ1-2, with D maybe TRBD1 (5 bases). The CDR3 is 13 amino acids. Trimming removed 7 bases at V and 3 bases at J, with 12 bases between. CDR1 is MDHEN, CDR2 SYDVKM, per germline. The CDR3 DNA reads TGTGCCAGCATAGGGGCAGGGTACTATGGCTACACCTTC. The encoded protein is CASIGAGYYGYTF.

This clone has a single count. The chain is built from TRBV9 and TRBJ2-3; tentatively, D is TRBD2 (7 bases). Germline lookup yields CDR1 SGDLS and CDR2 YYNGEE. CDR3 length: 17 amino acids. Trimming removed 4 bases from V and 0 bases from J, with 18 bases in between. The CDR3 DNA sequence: TGTGCCAGCAGCCCCCGGCCCGCGGGGGCTAGCACAGATACGCAGTATTTT. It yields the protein CASSPRPAGASTDTQYF.

CDR3 region: CASKEAGLTDTQYF. Here the CDR3 DNA reads TGTGCCAGCAAGGAGGCGGGACTAACAGATACGCAGTATTTT. J is TRBJ2-3 and V is TRBV6-5; 7 nucleotides line up with TRBD2. The V gene's germline CDR1 is MNHEY and CDR2 SVGAGI. Losses at the gene ends were 7 bases for V and 3 bases for J; bases not matched to a gene: 7. The CDR3 runs to 14 residues.

The CDR3 is CASSLGGTSGGAGAGTQYF. The CDR3 DNA is TGTGCCAGCAGCTTAGGTGGGACTAGCGGGGGGGCCGGGGCCGGGACCCAGTACTTC. The chain couples TRBV7-2 to TRBJ2-5; 16 nucleotides match TRBD2. CDR1 SGHTA and CDR2 FQGNSA come from the germline V gene. This CDR3 has 19 residues. V shed 1 base, J shed 7 bases, and the junction held 12 bases outside the gene matches.

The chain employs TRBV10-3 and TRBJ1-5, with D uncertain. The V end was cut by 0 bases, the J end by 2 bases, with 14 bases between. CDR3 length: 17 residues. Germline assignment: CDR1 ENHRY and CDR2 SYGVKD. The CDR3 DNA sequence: TGTGCCATCAGTGAGTCGAGCCCGGGAGTTGGCAATCAGCCCCAGCATTTT. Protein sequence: CAISESSPGVGNQPQHF.

The CDR3 here is CASSLAVTQPQHF. CDR3 DNA: TGTGCCAGCAGCTTAGCGGTTACGCAGCCCCAGCATTTT. This chain joins TRBV7-2 and TRBJ1-5, with D unresolved. CDR1 and CDR2 (germline): SGHTA, FQGNSA. This CDR3 has 13 amino acids. With 0 bases removed from V and 7 bases from J, the gap between germline ends came to 7 bases. Supplemented by reference TRBV7-2 and TRBJ1-5, the full variable domain reads GAGVSQSPSNKVTEKGKDVELRCDPISGHTALYWYRQSLGQGLEFLIYFQGNSAPDKSGLPSDRFSAERTGGSVSTLTIQRTQQEDSAVYLCASSLAVTQPQHFGDGTRLSIL.

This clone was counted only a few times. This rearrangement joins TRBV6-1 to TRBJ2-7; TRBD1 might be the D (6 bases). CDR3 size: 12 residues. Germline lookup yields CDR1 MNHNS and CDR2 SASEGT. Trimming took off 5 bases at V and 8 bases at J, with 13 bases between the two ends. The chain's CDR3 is CASSTRQAQQYF. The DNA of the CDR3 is TGTGCCAGCAGTACCCGACAGGCCCAGCAGTACTTC.

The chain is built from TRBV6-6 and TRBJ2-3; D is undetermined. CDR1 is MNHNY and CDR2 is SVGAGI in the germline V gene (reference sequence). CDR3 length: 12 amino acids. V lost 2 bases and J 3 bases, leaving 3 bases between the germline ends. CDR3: CASSYPTDTQYF. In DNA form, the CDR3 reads TGTGCCAGCAGTTACCCAACAGATACGCAGTATTTT.

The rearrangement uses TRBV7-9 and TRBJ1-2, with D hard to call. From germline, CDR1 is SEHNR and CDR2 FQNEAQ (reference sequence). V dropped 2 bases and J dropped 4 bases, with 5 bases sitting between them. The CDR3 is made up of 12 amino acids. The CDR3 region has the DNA TGTGCCAGCAGCTTATACGGCTATGGCTACACCTTC. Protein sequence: CASSLYGYGYTF.

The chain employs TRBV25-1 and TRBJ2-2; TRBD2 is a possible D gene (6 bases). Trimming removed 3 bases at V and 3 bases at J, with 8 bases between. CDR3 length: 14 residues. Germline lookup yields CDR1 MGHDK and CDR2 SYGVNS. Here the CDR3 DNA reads TGTGCCAGCAGTGACCGGAGGGACACCGGGGAGCTGTTTTTT. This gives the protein CASSDRRDTGELFF.

CDR3 loop: CASSQDRSGGAYEQYF. CDR3 DNA sequence: TGCGCCAGCAGCCAAGATCGGTCAGGGGGCGCTTACGAGCAGTACTTC. The chain uses TRBV4-3 and TRBJ2-7, with TRBD1 matching over 8 bases. V shed 0 bases, J shed 4 bases, and the junction held 8 bases outside the gene matches. The germline V gene has CDR1 LGHNA and CDR2 YSLEER. CDR3 length: 16 residues.

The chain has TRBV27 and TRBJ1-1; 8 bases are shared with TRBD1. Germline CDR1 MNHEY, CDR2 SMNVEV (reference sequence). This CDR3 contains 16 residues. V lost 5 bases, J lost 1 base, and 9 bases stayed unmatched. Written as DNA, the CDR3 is TGTGCCAGCAGTACCTCCCGGACAGGGCCGAACACTGAAGCTTTCTTT. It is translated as CASSTSRTGPNTEAFF.

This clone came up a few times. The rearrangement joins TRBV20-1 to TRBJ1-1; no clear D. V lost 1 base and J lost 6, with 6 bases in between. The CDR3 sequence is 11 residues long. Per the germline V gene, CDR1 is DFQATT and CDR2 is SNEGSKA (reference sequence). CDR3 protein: CSARGGSEAFF. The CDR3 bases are TGCAGTGCTAGAGGCGGGTCTGAAGCTTTCTTT.

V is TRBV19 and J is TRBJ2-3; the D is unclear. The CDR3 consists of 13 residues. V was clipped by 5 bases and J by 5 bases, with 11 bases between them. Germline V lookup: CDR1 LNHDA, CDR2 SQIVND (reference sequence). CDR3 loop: CASSLWAQDTQYF. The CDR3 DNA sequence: TGTGCCAGTAGTCTCTGGGCGCAAGATACGCAGTATTTT. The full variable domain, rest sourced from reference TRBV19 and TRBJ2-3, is DGGITQSPKYLFRKEGQNVTLSCEQNLNHDAMYWYRQDPGQGLRLIYYSQIVNDFQKGDIAEGYSVSREKKESFPLTVTSAQKNPTAFYLCASSLWAQDTQYFGPGTRLTVL.

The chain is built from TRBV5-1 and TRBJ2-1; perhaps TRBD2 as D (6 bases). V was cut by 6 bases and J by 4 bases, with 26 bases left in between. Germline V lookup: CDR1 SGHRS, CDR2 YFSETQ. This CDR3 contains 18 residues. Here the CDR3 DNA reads TGCGCCAGCACTGGTGGTAGTATACGGGGGACCAGGTACAATGAGCAGTTCTTC. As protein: CASTGGSIRGTRYNEQFF.

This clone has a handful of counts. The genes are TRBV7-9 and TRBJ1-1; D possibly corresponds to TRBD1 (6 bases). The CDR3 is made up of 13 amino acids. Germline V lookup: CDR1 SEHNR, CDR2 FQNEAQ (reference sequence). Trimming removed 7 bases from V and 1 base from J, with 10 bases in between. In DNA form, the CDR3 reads TGTGCCAGCACCCTAGGGGGGAACACTGAAGCTTTCTTT. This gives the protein CASTLGGNTEAFF.

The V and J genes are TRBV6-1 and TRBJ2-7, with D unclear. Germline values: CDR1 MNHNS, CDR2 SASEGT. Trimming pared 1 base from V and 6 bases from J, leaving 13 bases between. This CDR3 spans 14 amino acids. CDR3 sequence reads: CASSEGISVSEQYF. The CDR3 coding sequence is TGTGCCAGCAGTGAAGGGATTAGTGTGAGCGAGCAGTACTTC.

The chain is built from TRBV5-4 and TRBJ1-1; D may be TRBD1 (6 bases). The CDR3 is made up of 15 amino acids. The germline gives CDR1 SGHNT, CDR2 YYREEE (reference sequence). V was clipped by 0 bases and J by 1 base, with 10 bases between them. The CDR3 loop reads CASSLAGGPNTEAFF. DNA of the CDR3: TGTGCCAGCAGCTTGGCTGGGGGCCCGAACACTGAAGCTTTCTTT.

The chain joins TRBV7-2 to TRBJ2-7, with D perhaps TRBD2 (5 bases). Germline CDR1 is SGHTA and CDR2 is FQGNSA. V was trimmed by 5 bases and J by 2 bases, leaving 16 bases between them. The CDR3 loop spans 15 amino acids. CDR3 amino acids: CASSPTTGSPYEQYF. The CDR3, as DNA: TGTGCCAGCAGCCCGACTACTGGCTCCCCCTACGAGCAGTACTTC. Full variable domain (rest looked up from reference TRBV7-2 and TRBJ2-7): GAGVSQSPSNKVTEKGKDVELRCDPISGHTALYWYRQSLGQGLEFLIYFQGNSAPDKSGLPSDRFSAERTGGSVSTLTIQRTQQEDSAVYLCASSPTTGSPYEQYFGPGTRLTVT.

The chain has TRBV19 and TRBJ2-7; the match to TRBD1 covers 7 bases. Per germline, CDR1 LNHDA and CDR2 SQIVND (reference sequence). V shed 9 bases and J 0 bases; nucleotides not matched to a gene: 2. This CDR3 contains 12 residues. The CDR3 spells CASGDSSYEQYF. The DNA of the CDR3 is TGTGCCAGCGGGGACAGCTCCTACGAGCAGTACTTC. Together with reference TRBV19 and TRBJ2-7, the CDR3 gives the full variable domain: DGGITQSPKYLFRKEGQNVTLSCEQNLNHDAMYWYRQDPGQGLRLIYYSQIVNDFQKGDIAEGYSVSREKKESFPLTVTSAQKNPTAFYLCASGDSSYEQYFGPGTRLTVT.

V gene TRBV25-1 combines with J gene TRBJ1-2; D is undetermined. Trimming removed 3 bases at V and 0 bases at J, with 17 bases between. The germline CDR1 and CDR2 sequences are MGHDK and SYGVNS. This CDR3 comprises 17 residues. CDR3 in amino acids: CASSEKEAERPNYGYTF. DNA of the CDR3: TGTGCCAGCAGTGAGAAAGAGGCAGAGAGACCTAACTATGGCTACACCTTC.

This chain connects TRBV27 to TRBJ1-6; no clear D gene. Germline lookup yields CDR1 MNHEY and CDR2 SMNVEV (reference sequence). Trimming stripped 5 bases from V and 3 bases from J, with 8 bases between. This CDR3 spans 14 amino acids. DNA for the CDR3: TGTGCCAGCAGTCGAACTGACTATAATTCACCCCTCCACTTT. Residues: CASSRTDYNSPLHF.